The rows below give T cell receptor beta chains drawn from one sample of a study of T-cell reconstitution after alpha-beta-depleted transplantation in children. In TCRdb, the PCR reads were re-called with MiXCR into one record per CDR3 protein. The sample yields 480,000 or so distinct CDR3 sequences, roughly a tenth seen once. Sequencing was performed on PBMCs, taken before TCRalphabeta/CD19-depleted stem cell transplant. The receptors were gathered from a child aged 2-15 years with inherited bone marrow failure, due to receive a stem cell transplant. Each CDR3 is given with its conserved first and last residue. For some rows the clone size is stated as once, few or many, or as a class when expanded; others skip it.

CDR3aa,j_gene,abundance,v_gene
CASSQRRASYEQYF,TRBJ2-7,many,TRBV4-3
CASTILDRGHDTEAFF,TRBJ1-1,many,TRBV5-1
CASSLGQGGLTGRSTDTQYF,TRBJ2-3,many,TRBV11-2
CATSQESGAAYEQYF,TRBJ2-7,few,TRBV15
CASSLAFGYNEQFF,TRBJ2-1,many,TRBV27
CASTSGLPVNEQFF,TRBJ2-1,few,TRBV7-2
CASSRVLNTEAFF,TRBJ1-1,NA,TRBV7-9
CASSLEAGMEFF,TRBJ2-1,many,TRBV6-2/TRBV6-3
CASSILAGQATDTQYF,TRBJ2-3,many,TRBV9
CSASAPASANTGELFF,TRBJ2-2,many,TRBV20-1
CASSPLGQSTGELFF,TRBJ2-2,many,TRBV4-1
CASSLNPGTGYEQYF,TRBJ2-7,many,TRBV27
CASSVRGSSTDTQYF,TRBJ2-3,few,TRBV7-6